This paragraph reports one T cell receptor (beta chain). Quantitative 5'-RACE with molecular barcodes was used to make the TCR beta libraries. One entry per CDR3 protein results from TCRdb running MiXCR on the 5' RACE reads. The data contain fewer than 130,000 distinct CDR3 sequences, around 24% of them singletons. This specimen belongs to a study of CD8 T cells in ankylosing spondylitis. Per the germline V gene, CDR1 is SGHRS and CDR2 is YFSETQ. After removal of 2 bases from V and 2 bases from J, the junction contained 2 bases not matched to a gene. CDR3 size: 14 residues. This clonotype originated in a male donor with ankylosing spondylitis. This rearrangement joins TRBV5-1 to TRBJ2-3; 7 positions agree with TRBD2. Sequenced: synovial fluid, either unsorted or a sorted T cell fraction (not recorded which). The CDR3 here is CASSFGGNTDTQYF. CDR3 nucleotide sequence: TGCGCCAGCAGCTTCGGGGGGAACACAGATACGCAGTATTTT.